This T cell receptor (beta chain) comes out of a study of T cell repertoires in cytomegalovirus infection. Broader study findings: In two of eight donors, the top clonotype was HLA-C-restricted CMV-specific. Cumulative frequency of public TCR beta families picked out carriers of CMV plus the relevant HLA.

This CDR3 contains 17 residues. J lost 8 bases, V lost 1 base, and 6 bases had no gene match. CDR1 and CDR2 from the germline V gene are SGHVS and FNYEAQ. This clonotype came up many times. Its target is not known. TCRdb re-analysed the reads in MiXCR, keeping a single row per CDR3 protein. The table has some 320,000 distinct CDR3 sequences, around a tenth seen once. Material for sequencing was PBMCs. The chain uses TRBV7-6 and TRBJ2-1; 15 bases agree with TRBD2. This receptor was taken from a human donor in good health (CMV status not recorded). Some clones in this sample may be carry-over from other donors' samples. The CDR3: CASSLGGLAGGPYEQFF. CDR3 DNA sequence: TGTGCCAGCAGCTTAGGCGGACTAGCGGGAGGGCCCTATGAGCAGTTCTTC. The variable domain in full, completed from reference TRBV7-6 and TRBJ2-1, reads GAGVSQSPRYKVTKRGQDVALRCDPISGHVSLYWYRQALGQGPEFLTYFNYEAQQDKSGLPNDRFSAERPEGSISTLTIQRTEQRDSAMYRCASSLGGLAGGPYEQFFGPGTRLTVL.